The clone carrying this T cell receptor beta chain was recorded a few times. This sample was taken from a study of T-cell reconstitution after alpha-beta-depleted transplantation in children. V was trimmed by 6 bases and J by 4 bases, leaving 12 bases between them. CDR3 length: 12 amino acids. Germline V gives CDR1 DFQATT, CDR2 SNEGSKA (reference sequence). It was with unique molecular identifiers that the TCRbeta library was prepared. TCRdb ran MiXCR on the PCR reads and lists one entry per CDR3 protein. The sample consists of a few hundred thousand distinct CDR3 sequences, 8% to 10% of them appearing once.

The chain is built from TRBV20-1 and TRBJ1-2; D uncertain. The clonotype was recovered from a human donor who donated a stem cell graft to a child with acute lymphoblastic leukemia. This specimen was PBMCs from the stem cell graft donor, taken from the stem cell graft. CDR3 sequence (DNA): TGCAGTGCCAGGCAGGCGGCCTATGGCTACACCTTC. Translation: CSARQAAYGYTF.